The 5 T cell receptor beta chains below were found in one sample sequenced in a study of blood T cell repertoires in COVID-19. The table came from immunoSEQ multiplex PCR; TCRdb's copy has only in-frame clones and leaves some out. Of 150,000 to 200,000 clones in the sample, over 75% were seen once. The sequencing input was PBMCs or T cells enriched from blood (not recorded which). All receptors come from a woman aged 50 to 60 who had recovered from COVID-19.

This chain joins TRBV28 and TRBJ2-7; tentatively, D is TRBD1 (6 bases). CDR1 and CDR2 (germline): MDHEN, SYDVKM. The CDR3 is 12 amino acids. Trimming removed 4 bases from V and 5 bases from J, with 9 bases in between. As DNA, the CDR3 is TGTGCCAGCAGTTCCAGGGGCGACGAGCAGTACTTC. Protein sequence: CASSSRGDEQYF.

This chain uses TRBV19 with TRBJ1-5, with 8 positions matching TRBD1. V shed 3 bases, J shed 1 base, and the junction held 2 bases outside the gene matches. CDR1 and CDR2 (germline): LNHDA, SQIVND (reference sequence). This CDR3 region has 15 residues. This CDR3 is CASSMDRASNQPQHF. In DNA form, the CDR3 reads TGTGCCAGTAGTATGGACAGGGCGAGCAATCAGCCCCAGCATTTT.

V and J are TRBV7-6 and TRBJ1-1, with 7 bases identical to TRBD1. This CDR3 region has 14 residues. The V gene's germline CDR1 is SGHVS and CDR2 FNYEAQ. Unmatched junction bases numbered 4, after V lost 1 base and J lost 5 bases. In nucleotides, the CDR3 is TGTGCCAGCAGCTTAGAGGGGGACAGTACTGAAGCTTTCTTT. It specifies CASSLEGDSTEAFF.

The V gene is TRBV18, the J gene TRBJ2-5; tentatively, D is TRBD1 (6 bases). The V gene's germline CDR1 is KGHSH and CDR2 LQKENI. The CDR3 loop spans 14 amino acids. The V gene lost 8 bases and the J gene lost 5 bases, with 18 bases spanning the gap. CDR3 bases: TGTGCCAGCGACGAAGGGGGATGGAGGGAGACCCAGTACTTC. It translates to CASDEGGWRETQYF.

This rearrangement joins TRBV29-1 to TRBJ1-2; no reliable D call. The V end lost 7 bases, the J end lost 4 bases, and 10 bases lay between the germline ends. Per germline, CDR1 SQVTM and CDR2 ANQGSEA. This CDR3 has 11 residues. The CDR3 reads CSANTVYGYTF. Here the CDR3 DNA reads TGCAGCGCGAACACAGTCTATGGCTACACCTTC.